A single T cell receptor beta chain is shown here with its context. Its target is unknown. Germline loops: CDR1 MNHNY, CDR2 SVGAGI (reference sequence). Trimming stripped 1 base from V and 7 bases from J, with 19 bases between. CDR3 length equals 16 residues. These data belong to a study of metastatic and nonmetastatic thyroid tumors. In the study overall: Repertoires were compared across blood and tumor or nodule tissue from malignant and benign thyroid patients.

Nobody among the patients had been given any treatment before thyroid surgery. In the authors' workflow: For papillary thyroid cancer, a distant-metastasis classifier was constructed from CDR3 differences observed across clinicopathological groups. TCRdb reanalyzed the PCR reads via MiXCR. TCRdb, rather than the study authors, made the V and J calls. The repertoire holds roughly 63,000 clones, with roughly 17% as singletons. General observations from the study: The reported finding was significantly higher TCR beta diversity in malignant thyroid tumors relative to benign nodules, in blood and tumor.

This clonotype was sampled from a male donor with papillary thyroid cancer or a benign thyroid nodule (not recorded which). Some clones in this sample may be carry-over from other donors' samples. V usage is TRBV6-6 and J usage is TRBJ1-2; D ambiguous. The sequenced sample consisted of blood. The CDR3 reads CASSYFPWSVDGGYTF. The CDR3 DNA sequence: TGTGCCAGCAGTTACTTCCCATGGTCCGTTGATGGTGGCTACACCTTC.